This is a list of T cell receptor beta chains from one sample in a study of T cell responses to AZD1222 COVID-19 vaccine. The protocol was immunoSEQ multiplex PCR, while the TCRdb copy is restricted to in-frame clones and leaves out a portion. Of 65,000 to 70,000 clones listed, 65% to 90% are singletons. Sequenced here: peripheral blood, sampled on day 0 of AZD1222 vaccination. These receptors were taken from an adult in good health. Each CDR3 is given with its conserved first and last residue. Fields, in order: D gene, clone size, J gene, V gene, CDR3 length, CDR3 protein, CDR3 DNA. A D gene is named only where the DNA matches it firmly. A row's size may be missing; if present it is once, few, many or a size class.

d_call: TRBD1
clone_size: -
j_call: TRBJ2-7
v_call: TRBV6-5
cdr3_length: 14
cdr3_aa: CASRTGTGSYEQYF
cdr3_nt: TGTGCCAGCAGGACGGGGACAGGGTCCTACGAGCAGTACTTC

d_call: -
clone_size: once
j_call: TRBJ1-5
v_call: TRBV5-8
cdr3_length: 14
cdr3_aa: CASSFGQPNQPQHF
cdr3_nt: TGTGCCAGCAGCTTCGGACAGCCCAATCAGCCCCAGCATTTT

d_call: TRBD1
clone_size: few
j_call: TRBJ2-5
v_call: TRBV19
cdr3_length: 18
cdr3_aa: CASSPGTGAILLQETQYF
cdr3_nt: TGTGCCAGTAGTCCGGGGACAGGGGCGATCTTACTACAAGAGACCCAGTACTTC

d_call: TRBD1
clone_size: -
j_call: TRBJ2-7
v_call: TRBV5-1
cdr3_length: 15
cdr3_aa: CASSPRDRGEDEQYF
cdr3_nt: TGCGCCAGCAGCCCCCGGGACAGGGGCGAGGACGAGCAGTACTTC

d_call: -
clone_size: -
j_call: TRBJ1-2
v_call: TRBV29-1
cdr3_length: 13
cdr3_aa: CSVHGGPNYGYTF
cdr3_nt: TGCAGCGTTCATGGAGGGCCAAACTATGGCTACACCTTC

d_call: -
clone_size: -
j_call: TRBJ2-1
v_call: TRBV6-5
cdr3_length: 12
cdr3_aa: CASLRGWNEQFF
cdr3_nt: TGTGCCAGCCTGCGCGGATGGAATGAGCAGTTCTTC

d_call: -
clone_size: -
j_call: TRBJ1-3
v_call: TRBV9
cdr3_length: 14
cdr3_aa: CASSPQGRGNTIYF
cdr3_nt: TGTGCCAGCAGCCCGCAGGGTAGGGGAAACACCATATATTTT

d_call: -
clone_size: -
j_call: TRBJ1-2
v_call: TRBV19
cdr3_length: 14
cdr3_aa: CASSIDDTRDGYTF
cdr3_nt: TGTGCCAGTAGTATAGACGACACGAGGGACGGCTACACCTTC

d_call: -
clone_size: -
j_call: TRBJ2-7
v_call: TRBV1
cdr3_length: 14
cdr3_aa: CTSSYPPGGYEQYF
cdr3_nt: TGCACCAGCAGCTATCCCCCGGGGGGCTACGAGCAGTACTTC

d_call: TRBD1
clone_size: -
j_call: TRBJ1-5
v_call: TRBV19
cdr3_length: 16
cdr3_aa: CASSSYRDRGRQPQHF
cdr3_nt: TGTGCCAGTAGCTCCTATCGGGACAGGGGGCGTCAGCCCCAGCATTTT

d_call: -
clone_size: -
j_call: TRBJ1-1
v_call: TRBV18
cdr3_length: 13
cdr3_aa: CASSSQLNTEAFF
cdr3_nt: TGTGCCAGCTCATCCCAATTGAACACTGAAGCTTTCTTT

d_call: -
clone_size: -
j_call: TRBJ1-2
v_call: TRBV30
cdr3_length: 12
cdr3_aa: CAWSESNYGYTF
cdr3_nt: TGTGCCTGGAGTGAGAGCAACTATGGCTACACCTTC

d_call: -
clone_size: -
j_call: TRBJ1-6
v_call: TRBV5-4
cdr3_length: 12
cdr3_aa: CASSDQDSPLHF
cdr3_nt: TGTGCCAGCAGCGACCAGGATTCACCCCTCCACTTT

d_call: -
clone_size: -
j_call: TRBJ1-1
v_call: TRBV14
cdr3_length: 13
cdr3_aa: CASSQMANTEAFF
cdr3_nt: TGTGCCAGCAGCCAAATGGCGAACACTGAAGCTTTCTTT

d_call: TRBD1
clone_size: once
j_call: TRBJ1-1
v_call: TRBV6-2/TRBV6-3
cdr3_length: 14
cdr3_aa: CASSWDRVNTEAFF
cdr3_nt: TGTGCCAGCAGTTGGGACAGGGTGAACACTGAAGCTTTCTTT

d_call: TRBD2
clone_size: once
j_call: TRBJ2-2
v_call: TRBV29-1
cdr3_length: 17
cdr3_aa: CSVDLRLAGVNTGELFF
cdr3_nt: TGCAGCGTTGATCTTAGACTAGCGGGGGTTAACACCGGGGAGCTGTTTTTT

d_call: -
clone_size: -
j_call: TRBJ1-4
v_call: TRBV27
cdr3_length: 14
cdr3_aa: CASGLNSYPEKLFF
cdr3_nt: TGTGCCAGCGGGTTGAACAGTTACCCCGAAAAACTGTTTTTT

d_call: -
clone_size: few
j_call: TRBJ1-2
v_call: TRBV5-5
cdr3_length: 13
cdr3_aa: CASSLWQAYGYTF
cdr3_nt: TGTGCCAGCAGCTTGTGGCAGGCCTATGGCTACACCTTC

d_call: -
clone_size: -
j_call: TRBJ1-1
v_call: TRBV27
cdr3_length: 15
cdr3_aa: CASSLWGRGATEAFF
cdr3_nt: TGTGCCAGCAGTTTATGGGGGCGGGGGGCCACTGAAGCTTTCTTT

d_call: TRBD1
clone_size: few
j_call: TRBJ2-7
v_call: TRBV7-8
cdr3_length: 14
cdr3_aa: CASSPRTGGNEQYF
cdr3_nt: TGTGCCAGCAGCCCCAGGACAGGTGGTAACGAGCAGTACTTC

d_call: TRBD1
clone_size: -
j_call: TRBJ2-7
v_call: TRBV6-5
cdr3_length: 14
cdr3_aa: CASRGTGKDYEQYF
cdr3_nt: TGTGCCAGCAGAGGGACAGGGAAAGACTACGAGCAGTACTTC

d_call: -
clone_size: -
j_call: TRBJ1-1
v_call: TRBV4-1
cdr3_length: 15
cdr3_aa: CASSREDRQYTEAFF
cdr3_nt: TGCGCCAGCAGCCGAGAAGACCGACAGTACACTGAAGCTTTCTTT

d_call: -
clone_size: -
j_call: TRBJ1-4
v_call: TRBV6-1
cdr3_length: 14
cdr3_aa: CASSERGFNEKLFF
cdr3_nt: TGTGCCAGCAGTGAAAGGGGGTTTAATGAAAAACTGTTTTTT

d_call: -
clone_size: -
j_call: TRBJ1-3
v_call: TRBV7-9
cdr3_length: 16
cdr3_aa: CASSLDAPGSGNTIYF
cdr3_nt: TGTGCCAGCAGCTTAGACGCACCTGGCTCTGGAAACACCATATATTTT

d_call: TRBD1
clone_size: -
j_call: TRBJ2-7
v_call: TRBV2
cdr3_length: 14
cdr3_aa: CASSEAMTGGVQYF
cdr3_nt: TGTGCCAGCAGTGAAGCCATGACAGGGGGCGTGCAGTACTTC

d_call: TRBD1
clone_size: -
j_call: TRBJ1-4
v_call: TRBV18
cdr3_length: 14
cdr3_aa: CASSPTGGREKLFF
cdr3_nt: TGTGCCAGCTCACCAACAGGGGGCCGGGAAAAACTGTTTTTT

d_call: TRBD1
clone_size: -
j_call: TRBJ1-1
v_call: TRBV30
cdr3_length: 15
cdr3_aa: CAWSVGDRGLTEAFF
cdr3_nt: TGTGCCTGGAGTGTAGGGGACAGGGGGCTCACTGAAGCTTTCTTT

d_call: TRBD2
clone_size: -
j_call: TRBJ2-5
v_call: TRBV11-3
cdr3_length: 14
cdr3_aa: CASSSGGAGETQYF
cdr3_nt: TGTGCCAGCAGCTCGGGGGGAGCCGGGGAGACCCAGTACTTC

d_call: -
clone_size: few
j_call: TRBJ1-6
v_call: TRBV20-1
cdr3_length: 13
cdr3_aa: CSASFGGDSPLHF
cdr3_nt: TGCAGTGCTAGTTTCGGGGGCGATTCACCCCTCCACTTT

d_call: -
clone_size: -
j_call: TRBJ1-1
v_call: TRBV3-1/TRBV3-2
cdr3_length: 14
cdr3_aa: CASSPGLPRTEAFF
cdr3_nt: TGTGCCAGCAGCCCCGGGTTACCTCGCACTGAAGCTTTCTTT

d_call: -
clone_size: -
j_call: TRBJ1-1
v_call: TRBV28
cdr3_length: 16
cdr3_aa: CASSYTPTTANTEAFF
cdr3_nt: TGTGCCAGCAGTTACACCCCCACGACGGCGAACACTGAAGCTTTCTTT

d_call: TRBD1
clone_size: -
j_call: TRBJ2-5
v_call: TRBV25-1
cdr3_length: 15
cdr3_aa: CASRKGGVEVETQYF
cdr3_nt: TGTGCCAGCAGAAAAGGGGGCGTAGAGGTAGAGACCCAGTACTTC

d_call: -
clone_size: -
j_call: TRBJ2-3
v_call: TRBV19
cdr3_length: 12
cdr3_aa: CASSSGADTQYF
cdr3_nt: -

d_call: -
clone_size: -
j_call: TRBJ1-3
v_call: TRBV27
cdr3_length: 18
cdr3_aa: CASRALTGSRYSGNTIYF
cdr3_nt: TGTGCCAGCAGGGCATTGACAGGTTCTCGTTACTCTGGAAACACCATATATTTT

d_call: -
clone_size: -
j_call: TRBJ2-1
v_call: TRBV5-8
cdr3_length: 13
cdr3_aa: CASSFGTPNEQFF
cdr3_nt: TGTGCCAGCAGCTTCGGGACCCCCAATGAGCAGTTCTTC

d_call: -
clone_size: -
j_call: TRBJ2-1
v_call: TRBV2
cdr3_length: 13
cdr3_aa: CASSGGGSNEQFF
cdr3_nt: TGTGCCAGCAGTGGGGGGGGCTCGAATGAGCAGTTCTTC

d_call: TRBD1
clone_size: -
j_call: TRBJ2-3
v_call: TRBV7-6
cdr3_length: 15
cdr3_aa: CASSVTGQFTDTQYF
cdr3_nt: TGTGCCAGCAGCGTCACGGGACAGTTCACAGATACGCAGTATTTT

d_call: TRBD1
clone_size: few
j_call: TRBJ1-5
v_call: TRBV6-5
cdr3_length: 14
cdr3_aa: CASLGTVRNQPQHF
cdr3_nt: TGTGCCAGCCTAGGGACAGTGCGGAATCAGCCCCAGCATTTT

d_call: TRBD1
clone_size: -
j_call: TRBJ2-7
v_call: TRBV27
cdr3_length: 15
cdr3_aa: CASSLEWTGGYEQYF
cdr3_nt: TGTGCCAGCAGTTTAGAGTGGACAGGGGGCTACGAGCAGTACTTC

d_call: -
clone_size: -
j_call: TRBJ2-7
v_call: TRBV7-9
cdr3_length: 12
cdr3_aa: CASSQVSDEQYF
cdr3_nt: TGTGCCAGCAGCCAGGTTTCGGACGAGCAGTACTTC

d_call: -
clone_size: few
j_call: TRBJ1-2
v_call: TRBV6-1
cdr3_length: 17
cdr3_aa: CASSEYFGLGSNYGYTF
cdr3_nt: TGTGCCAGCAGTGAATACTTCGGCTTGGGGTCTAACTATGGCTACACCTTC

d_call: -
clone_size: -
j_call: TRBJ2-5
v_call: TRBV30
cdr3_length: 13
cdr3_aa: CAWRRLGQETQYF
cdr3_nt: TGTGCCTGGAGACGACTTGGCCAAGAGACCCAGTACTTC

d_call: -
clone_size: medium-sized
j_call: TRBJ2-5
v_call: TRBV7-6
cdr3_length: 15
cdr3_aa: CASSPYGQYQETQYF
cdr3_nt: TGTGCCAGCAGCCCCTACGGACAATACCAAGAGACCCAGTACTTC

d_call: -
clone_size: -
j_call: TRBJ2-2
v_call: TRBV6-5
cdr3_length: 15
cdr3_aa: CASSYSPGPTGELFF
cdr3_nt: TGTGCCAGCAGTTACTCGCCGGGGCCCACCGGGGAGCTGTTTTTT

d_call: -
clone_size: -
j_call: TRBJ1-2
v_call: TRBV6-6
cdr3_length: 16
cdr3_aa: CASSYRGGGFDGGYTF
cdr3_nt: TGTGCCAGCAGTTACCGTGGGGGAGGGTTCGATGGTGGCTACACCTTC

d_call: -
clone_size: -
j_call: TRBJ2-2
v_call: TRBV12-3/TRBV12-4
cdr3_length: 12
cdr3_aa: CASSSEQRELFF
cdr3_nt: TGTGCCAGCAGCTCAGAACAACGGGAGCTGTTTTTT

d_call: -
clone_size: -
j_call: TRBJ1-2
v_call: TRBV5-1
cdr3_length: 15
cdr3_aa: CASSLAESLYYGYTF
cdr3_nt: TGCGCCAGCAGCTTAGCGGAAAGCCTTTACTATGGCTACACCTTC

d_call: -
clone_size: few
j_call: TRBJ1-5
v_call: TRBV2
cdr3_length: 15
cdr3_aa: CASSEYNGSNQPQHF
cdr3_nt: TGTGCCAGCAGTGAATACAATGGTAGCAATCAGCCCCAGCATTTT

d_call: TRBD2
clone_size: -
j_call: TRBJ2-5
v_call: TRBV2
cdr3_length: 17
cdr3_aa: CASSELSSGGDFGTQYF
cdr3_nt: TGTGCCAGCAGTGAATTGAGTAGCGGGGGCGATTTTGGGACCCAGTACTTC

d_call: -
clone_size: few
j_call: TRBJ2-1
v_call: TRBV10-3
cdr3_length: 14
cdr3_aa: CAIKGGVGDNEQFF
cdr3_nt: TGTGCCATCAAGGGGGGCGTGGGGGACAATGAGCAGTTCTTC

d_call: TRBD2
clone_size: -
j_call: TRBJ2-3
v_call: TRBV3-1/TRBV3-2
cdr3_length: 17
cdr3_aa: CASSQVRSGGAGYTQYF
cdr3_nt: TGTGCCAGCAGCCAAGTCCGAAGCGGGGGGGCCGGTTATACGCAGTATTTT

d_call: -
clone_size: -
j_call: TRBJ1-3
v_call: TRBV7-9
cdr3_length: 19
cdr3_aa: CASSSTETLGGSSGNTIYF
cdr3_nt: TGTGCCAGCAGCTCCACCGAGACATTAGGGGGGAGCTCTGGAAACACCATATATTTT

d_call: -
clone_size: few
j_call: TRBJ1-1
v_call: TRBV25-1
cdr3_length: 13
cdr3_aa: CASSAGRDTEAFF
cdr3_nt: TGTGCCAGCAGTGCTGGACGGGACACTGAAGCTTTCTTT

d_call: -
clone_size: -
j_call: TRBJ1-2
v_call: TRBV9
cdr3_length: 16
cdr3_aa: CASSVGSAEANYGYTF
cdr3_nt: TGTGCCAGCAGCGTAGGCTCGGCAGAGGCGAACTATGGCTACACCTTC

d_call: -
clone_size: -
j_call: TRBJ2-7
v_call: TRBV5-5
cdr3_length: 14
cdr3_aa: CASSLEQAIYEQYF
cdr3_nt: TGTGCCAGCAGCTTGGAACAGGCGATCTACGAGCAGTACTTC

d_call: -
clone_size: -
j_call: TRBJ2-5
v_call: TRBV27
cdr3_length: 15
cdr3_aa: CASSLLGGAGETQYF
cdr3_nt: TGTGCCAGCAGTTTATTGGGGGGGGCCGGGGAGACCCAGTACTTC